This T cell receptor beta chain was identified during a study of OX40 agonist ivuxolimab in advanced cancers. Repertoires were generated with immunoSEQ multiplex PCR, while TCRdb's copy carries only in-frame clones and drops some. Among some 83,000 clones, around nine tenths were seen once, and the ten largest hold around 0.75%. The clonotype originates from an adult with an advanced solid tumor such as melanoma, head and neck, liver or kidney cancer. The sequencing here drew on CD4+ or CD8+ T cells sorted from blood, taken in a trial of the OX40 agonist ivuxolimab.

This CDR3 reads CASSLGASGRVGNEQFF. CDR3 DNA sequence: TGTGCCAGCAGCTTAGGGGCTAGCGGGAGGGTGGGCAATGAGCAGTTCTTC. The chain links TRBV7-6 to TRBJ2-1; TRBD2 agrees at 12 bases. The CDR3 extends over 17 amino acids. Germline loops: CDR1 SGHVS, CDR2 FNYEAQ. V lost 1 base and J lost 6; bases outside the gene matches: 7.